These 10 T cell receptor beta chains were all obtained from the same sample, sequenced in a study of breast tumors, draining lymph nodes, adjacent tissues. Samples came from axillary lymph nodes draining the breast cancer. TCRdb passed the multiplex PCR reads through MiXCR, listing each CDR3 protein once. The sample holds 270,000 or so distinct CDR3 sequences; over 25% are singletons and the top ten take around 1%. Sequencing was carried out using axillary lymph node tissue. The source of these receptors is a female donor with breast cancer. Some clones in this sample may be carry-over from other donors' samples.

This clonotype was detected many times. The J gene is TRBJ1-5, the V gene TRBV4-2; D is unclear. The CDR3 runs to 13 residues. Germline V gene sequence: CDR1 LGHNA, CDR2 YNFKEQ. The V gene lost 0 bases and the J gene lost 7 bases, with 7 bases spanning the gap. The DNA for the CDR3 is TGTGCCAGCAGCCAAGATCAGTGGCAGCCCCAGCATTTT. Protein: CASSQDQWQPQHF.

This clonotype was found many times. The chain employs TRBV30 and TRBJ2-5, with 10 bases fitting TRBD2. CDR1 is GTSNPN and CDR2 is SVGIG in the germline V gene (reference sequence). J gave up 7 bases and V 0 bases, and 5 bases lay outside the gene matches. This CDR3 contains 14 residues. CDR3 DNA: TGTGCCTGGAGTGTAGCGGGAGGGCCGGGGACCCAGTACTTC. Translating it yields CAWSVAGGPGTQYF. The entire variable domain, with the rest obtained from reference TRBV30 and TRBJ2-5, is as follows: SQTIHQWPATLVQPVGSPLSLECTVEGTSNPNLYWYRQAAGRGLQLLFYSVGIGQISSEVPQNLSASRPQDRQFILSSKKLLLSDSGFYLCAWSVAGGPGTQYFGPGTRLLVL.

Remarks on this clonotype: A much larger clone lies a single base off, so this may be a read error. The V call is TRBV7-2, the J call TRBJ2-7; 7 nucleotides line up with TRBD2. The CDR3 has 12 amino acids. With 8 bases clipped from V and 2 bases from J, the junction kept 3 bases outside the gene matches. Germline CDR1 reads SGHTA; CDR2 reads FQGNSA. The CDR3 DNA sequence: TGTGCCAGCGGGGGGGGAGCCTACGAGCAGTACTTC. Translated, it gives CASGGGAYEQYF.

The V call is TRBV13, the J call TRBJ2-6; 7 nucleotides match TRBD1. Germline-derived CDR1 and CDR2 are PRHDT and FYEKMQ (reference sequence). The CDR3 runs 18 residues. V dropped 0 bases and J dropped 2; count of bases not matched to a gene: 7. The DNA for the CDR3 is TGTGCCAGCAGCTTAGGGGTGACAGGGATAGCTGGGGCCAACGTCCTGACTTTC. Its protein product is CASSLGVTGIAGANVLTF.

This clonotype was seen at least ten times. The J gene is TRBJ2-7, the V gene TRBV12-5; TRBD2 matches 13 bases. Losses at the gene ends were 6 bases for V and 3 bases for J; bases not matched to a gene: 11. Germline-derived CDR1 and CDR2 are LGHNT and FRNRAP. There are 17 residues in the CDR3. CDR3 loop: CASGPRTSGSPNYEQYF. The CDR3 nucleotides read TGTGCTAGTGGCCCTCGGACTAGCGGGAGCCCAAACTACGAGCAGTACTTC.

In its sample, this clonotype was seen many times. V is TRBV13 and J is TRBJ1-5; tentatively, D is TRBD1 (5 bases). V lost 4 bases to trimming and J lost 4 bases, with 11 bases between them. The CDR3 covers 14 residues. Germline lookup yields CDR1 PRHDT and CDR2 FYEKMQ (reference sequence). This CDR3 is CASSSRQNNQPQHF. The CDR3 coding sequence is TGTGCCAGCAGCTCCCGACAGAATAATCAGCCCCAGCATTTT.

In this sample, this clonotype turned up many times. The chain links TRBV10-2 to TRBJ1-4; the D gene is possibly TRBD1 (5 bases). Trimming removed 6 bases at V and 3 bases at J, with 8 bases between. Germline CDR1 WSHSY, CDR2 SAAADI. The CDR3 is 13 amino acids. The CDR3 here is CASRRDPNEKLFF. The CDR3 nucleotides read TGCGCCAGCAGGAGGGACCCTAATGAAAAACTGTTTTTT.

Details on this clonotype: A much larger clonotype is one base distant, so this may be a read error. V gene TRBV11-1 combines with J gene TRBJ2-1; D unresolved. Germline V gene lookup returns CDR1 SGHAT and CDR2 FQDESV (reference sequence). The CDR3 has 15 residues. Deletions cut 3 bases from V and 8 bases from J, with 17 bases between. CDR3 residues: CASSFLGRPADEQFF. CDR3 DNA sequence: TGTGCCAGCAGCTTTTTGGGTCGGCCCGCAGATGAGCAGTTCTTC.

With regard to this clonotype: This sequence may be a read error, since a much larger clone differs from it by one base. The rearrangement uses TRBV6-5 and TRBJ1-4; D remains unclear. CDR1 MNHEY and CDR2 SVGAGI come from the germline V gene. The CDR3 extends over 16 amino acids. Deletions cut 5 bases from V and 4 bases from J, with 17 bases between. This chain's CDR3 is CASSQSSAGFNEKLFF. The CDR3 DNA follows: TGTGCCAGCAGTCAATCCTCGGCGGGGTTTAATGAAAAACTGTTTTTT.

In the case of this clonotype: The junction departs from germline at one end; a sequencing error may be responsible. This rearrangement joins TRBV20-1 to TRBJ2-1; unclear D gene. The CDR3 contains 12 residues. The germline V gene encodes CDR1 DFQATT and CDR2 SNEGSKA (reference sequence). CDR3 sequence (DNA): TGCAGTGCTACCAAGCGATACAATGAGCCGTTCTTC. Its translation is CSATKRYNEPFF.